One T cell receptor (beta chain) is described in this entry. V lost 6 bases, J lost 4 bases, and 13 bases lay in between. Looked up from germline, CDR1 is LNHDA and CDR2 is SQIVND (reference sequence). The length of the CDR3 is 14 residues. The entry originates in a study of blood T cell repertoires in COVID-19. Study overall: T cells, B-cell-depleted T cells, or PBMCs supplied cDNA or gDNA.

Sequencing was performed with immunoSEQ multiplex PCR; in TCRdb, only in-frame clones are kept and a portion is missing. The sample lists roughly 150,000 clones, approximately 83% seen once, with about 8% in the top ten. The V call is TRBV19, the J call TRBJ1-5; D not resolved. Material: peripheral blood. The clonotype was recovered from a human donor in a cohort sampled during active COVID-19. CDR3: CASRAWEENQPQHF. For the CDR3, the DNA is TGTGCCAGTAGGGCCTGGGAGGAAAATCAGCCCCAGCATTTT.